This T cell receptor (beta chain) was found in a study of T cells in Graves' hyperthyroidism and ophthalmopathy. CDR1 is MNHEY, CDR2 SVGEGT, per germline. The CDR3 covers 14 residues. V was shortened by 6 bases and J by 8 bases, with 19 bases between the two germline ends. This clonotype was observed many times. The investigators amplified TCR beta CDR3 regions from RNA transcripts. Using the HTBI primer set, a first-round RT-PCR was run on the TCR CDR3. In TCRdb, the multiplex PCR reads were re-called with MiXCR into one record per CDR3 protein. The table has roughly 170,000 distinct CDR3 sequences, about a sixth seen once; the top ten hold 25% to 30%.

This clonotype was sampled from a woman aged 50 to 65 with Graves' hyperthyroidism. Specimen: blood. The chain links TRBV6-2 or TRBV6-3 to TRBJ1-1; D may be TRBD1 (6 bases). The CDR3 DNA reads as TGTGCCAGCAGCCCTACCGGGACACCGAAGGAAGCTTTCTTT. It codes for CASSPTGTPKEAFF.